One sample yielded the 32 T cell receptor beta chains listed below, sequenced in a study of blood T cells in healthy people across ages. Through a sample-barcoded 5' primer and a J-beta primer mix, a second PCR was run for about 6 to 11 cycles. TCRdb used MiXCR to reprocess the 5' RACE reads, holding one entry per CDR3 protein. The sample includes over a million distinct CDR3 sequences, almost 25% seen only once; the top ten take about 0.8%. These sequences were also reported in another study, on T cells of mothers and their children.

Sequenced: blood. Source of these receptors: a girl aged 2 to 9 in good health.

This clonotype turned up a few times. The V and J genes are TRBV5-1 and TRBJ2-5; D may be TRBD1 (6 bases). CDR3 length: 14 residues. Germline V CDR1 and CDR2: SGHRS, YFSETQ. The V gene lost 0 bases and the J gene lost 3 bases, with 9 bases spanning the gap. The CDR3 loop is CASSLVDRKETQYF. The CDR3 bases are TGCGCCAGCAGCTTGGTGGACAGAAAAGAGACCCAGTACTTC.

This clonotype has more than one count but fewer than ten. The chain carries TRBV28 and TRBJ2-7, with D perhaps TRBD1 or TRBD2 (5 bases each). Trimming cost V 5 bases and J 4 bases, with 15 bases left between them. CDR3 length: 14 amino acids. Germline V gene sequence: CDR1 MDHEN, CDR2 SYDVKM. As DNA, the CDR3 is TGTGCCAGCAGTCCCCGGGGACCGAGATACGAGCAGTACTTC. Translated, it gives CASSPRGPRYEQYF.

There are a few counts of this clonotype. The conserved closing phenylalanine or tryptophan is absent in this CDR3, likely reflecting a read error. The V and J genes are TRBV10-3 and TRBJ2-5; D gene ambiguous. The ends were cut back, 0 bases at V and 11 bases at J, with 13 bases in the middle. The CDR3 extends over 13 amino acids. CDR1 is ENHRY and CDR2 is SYGVKD in the germline V gene. CDR3 loop: CAISESSMGEQYL. The CDR3 DNA reads TGTGCCATCAGTGAGTCGAGTATGGGTGAGCAGTACCTC.

The chain uses TRBV11-2 and TRBJ2-7; D gene ambiguous. CDR1 and CDR2 (germline): SGHAT, FQNNGV. The CDR3 runs to 12 residues. Trimming removed 8 bases at V and 3 bases at J, with 11 bases between. The DNA for the CDR3 is TGTGCCAGCGCATTGTTATTCTACGAGCAGTACTTC. This sequence encodes CASALLFYEQYF.

V usage is TRBV29-1 and J usage is TRBJ1-5, with D maybe TRBD1 (5 bases). Trimming pared 4 bases from V and 4 bases from J, leaving 20 bases between. The germline CDR1 and CDR2 sequences are SQVTM and ANQGSEA. This CDR3 comprises 16 residues. The CDR3 loop is CSVVLLDTDGNQPQHF. CDR3 bases: TGCAGCGTTGTCCTCCTGGACACCGACGGGAATCAGCCCCAGCATTTT. Looking up the rest from reference TRBV29-1 and TRBJ1-5 gives the full variable domain: SAVISQKPSRDICQRGTSLTIQCQVDSQVTMMFWYRQQPGQSLTLIATANQGSEATYESGFVIDKFPISRPNLTFSTLTVSNMSPEDSSIYLCSVVLLDTDGNQPQHFGDGTRLSIL.

The CDR3 region has the DNA TGTGCCAGCAGCCCCCTTGGGGGGGTTAGCAATGAGCAGTTCTTC. Protein product: CASSPLGGVSNEQFF. The J gene is TRBJ2-5, the V gene TRBV7-2; 7 bases are shared with TRBD2. The DNA matches TRBJ2-1 better at its end, which makes the J call doubtful. Germline V gene sequence: CDR1 SGHTA, CDR2 FQGNSA. The CDR3 spans 15 residues.

The rearrangement joins TRBV6-5 to TRBJ2-5; perhaps D is TRBD1 or TRBD2 (5 bases each). The CDR3 totals 16 residues. Germline V gene lookup returns CDR1 MNHEY and CDR2 SVGAGI. V was pared by 4 bases and J by 1 base, with 16 bases between. The CDR3: CASSFFGQGVQETQYF. As DNA, the CDR3 is TGTGCCAGCAGTTTTTTCGGGCAGGGAGTCCAAGAGACCCAGTACTTC.

This clonotype was observed a few times. The V gene is TRBV10-3, the J gene TRBJ2-3; 9 bases are shared with TRBD2. After removal of 3 bases from V and 5 bases from J, the junction contained 15 bases not matched to a gene. This CDR3 comprises 18 residues. Germline V gene data show CDR1 as ENHRY and CDR2 as SYGVKD. CDR3 amino acids: CAISETHVREGVVDTQYF. The CDR3, as DNA: TGTGCCATCAGTGAAACCCACGTGCGGGAGGGAGTAGTAGATACGCAGTATTTT.

V gene TRBV20-1 combines with J gene TRBJ1-4; 8 positions agree with TRBD1. Germline V lookup: CDR1 DFQATT, CDR2 SNEGSKA (reference sequence). Unmatched junction bases numbered 5, after V lost 3 bases and J lost 5 bases. The CDR3 is made up of 14 amino acids. The CDR3 is CSASPRTGNEKLFF. In nucleotides, the CDR3 is TGCAGTGCTAGTCCCCGGACAGGGAATGAAAAACTGTTTTTT.

This clonotype was seen a handful of times. The chain joins TRBV4-3 to TRBJ2-7; unclear D gene. Germline V gives CDR1 LGHNA, CDR2 YSLEER. The CDR3 consists of 12 residues. The V and J ends lost 2 bases and 3 bases respectively, with 5 bases between them. The CDR3 sequence is CASSQIGYEQYF. CDR3 DNA sequence: TGCGCCAGCAGCCAAATAGGCTACGAGCAGTACTTC.

CDR3 nucleotides: TGTGCCAGCAGCCATGGGGAATACGAGCAGTACTTC. This translates into CASSHGEYEQYF. The chain joins TRBV14 to TRBJ2-5; D is uncertain. The last part of the DNA fits TRBJ2-7 better; the J call may be wrong. CDR1 and CDR2 from the germline V gene are SGHDN and FVKESK. The CDR3 is 12 amino acids.

The chain employs TRBV7-9 and TRBJ1-2, with a possible D match to TRBD1 (5 bases). CDR1 and CDR2 (germline): SEHNR, FQNEAQ (reference sequence). CDR3 length: 13 amino acids. Deletions cut 5 bases from V and 4 bases from J, with 11 bases between. This CDR3 reads CASSRDGAYGYTF. CDR3 sequence (DNA): TGTGCCAGCAGCCGGGACGGGGCCTATGGCTACACCTTC. The variable domain in full, with the rest retrieved from reference TRBV7-9 and TRBJ1-2, is DTGVSQNPRHKITKRGQNVTFRCDPISEHNRLYWYRQTLGQGPEFLTYFQNEAQLEKSRLLSDRFSAERPKGSFSTLEIQRTEQGDSAMYLCASSRDGAYGYTFGSGTRLTVV.

The V and J genes are TRBV20-1 and TRBJ1-6; D not resolved. Germline-derived CDR1 and CDR2 are DFQATT and SNEGSKA (reference sequence). The ends were cut back, 3 bases at V and 6 bases at J, with 6 bases in the middle. This CDR3 region has 12 residues. CDR3 coding DNA: TGCAGTGCTAGGGGCAGTAATTCACCCCTCCACTTT. This translates into CSARGSNSPLHF.

V and J are TRBV6-6 and TRBJ2-7, with 7 bases that match TRBD1. CDR1 MNHNY and CDR2 SVGAGI come from the germline V gene (reference sequence). Unmatched junction bases numbered 14, after V lost 2 bases and J lost 7 bases. This CDR3 comprises 16 residues. CDR3 amino acids: CASSYASAGGRDEQYF. CDR3 nucleotide sequence: TGTGCCAGCAGTTACGCTTCGGCAGGGGGACGGGATGAGCAGTACTTC.

To note about this clonotype: This CDR3 fails to terminate in the conserved phenylalanine or tryptophan, so it likely reflects a read error. The chain employs TRBV24-1 and TRBJ1-1; D unresolved. Looked up from germline, CDR1 is KGHDR and CDR2 is SFDVKD. This CDR3 spans 14 amino acids. V lost 8 bases, J lost 5 bases, and 17 bases lay in between. The CDR3 DNA is TGTGCCACCACTAACATCTTCATCGGGACTGAAGCTTTCATT. Protein: CATTNIFIGTEAFI.

A word on this clonotype: In this CDR3 the conserved last residue, phenylalanine or tryptophan, is missing, so a read error is likely. The V gene is TRBV29-1, the J gene TRBJ2-3, with no clear D. Trimming removed 4 bases from V and 3 bases from J, with 17 bases in between. The CDR3 consists of 15 residues. Looked up from germline, CDR1 is SQVTM and CDR2 is ANQGSEA. The CDR3 reads CSVGVVHNGTDTQYL. The CDR3 coding sequence is TGCAGCGTTGGGGTTGTTCACAATGGAACAGATACGCAGTATCTT.

V is TRBV6-1 and J is TRBJ2-7; 7 bases match TRBD1. The closer fit of TRBJ2-1 to the DNA end suggests the J call may be wrong. Germline CDR1 is MNHNS and CDR2 is SASEGT. CDR3 length: 17 amino acids. The CDR3 sequence: CASSAYRGKASINEQFF. CDR3 sequence (DNA): TGTGCCAGCAGTGCTTACAGGGGAAAGGCCTCGATAAATGAGCAGTTCTTC.

The chain carries TRBV6-5 and TRBJ2-5; D is perhaps TRBD1 (6 bases). V lost 5 bases and J 8 bases, leaving 21 bases between the germline ends. Germline loops: CDR1 MNHEY, CDR2 SVGAGI. This CDR3 has 15 amino acids. The CDR3 reads CASSPIWGLRETQYF. Here the CDR3 DNA reads TGTGCCAGCAGTCCCATCTGGGGGCTCCGAGAAACCCAGTACTTC.

This clonotype was observed a few times. V gene TRBV24-1 combines with J gene TRBJ2-3; D gene ambiguous. Germline assignment: CDR1 KGHDR and CDR2 SFDVKD. V was shortened by 0 bases and J by 2 bases, with 5 bases between the two germline ends. The CDR3 spans 14 residues. The DNA of the CDR3 is TGTGCCACCAGTGATTTGAACCCCACAGATACGCAGTATTTT. Protein: CATSDLNPTDTQYF.

V gene TRBV5-5 combines with J gene TRBJ2-7; a possible D gene is TRBD2 (6 bases). The V gene's germline CDR1 is SGHKS and CDR2 YYEKEE (reference sequence). Trimming cost V 3 bases and J 6 bases, with 19 bases left between them. This CDR3 spans 15 amino acids. CDR3 residues: CASSWGVDGPSEQYF. CDR3 in DNA: TGTGCCAGCAGCTGGGGGGTGGACGGACCCTCCGAGCAGTACTTC.

J is TRBJ2-6 and V is TRBV7-8; D gene unclear. The germline V gene encodes CDR1 SGHVS and CDR2 FQNEAQ. Trimming stripped 3 bases from V and 1 base from J, with 10 bases between. The CDR3 is made up of 16 amino acids. The CDR3 protein is CASSFRKMSGANVLTF. For the CDR3, the DNA is TGTGCCAGCAGCTTTCGAAAGATGTCTGGGGCCAACGTCCTGACTTTC. The variable domain in full, with the rest retrieved from reference TRBV7-8 and TRBJ2-6, is GAGVSQSPRYKVAKRGQDVALRCDPISGHVSLFWYQQALGQGPEFLTYFQNEAQLDKSGLPSDRFFAERPEGSVSTLKIQRTQQEDSAVYLCASSFRKMSGANVLTFGAGSRLTVL.

This clonotype was counted only a few times. The junction departs from germline at one end; a sequencing error may be responsible. The chain carries TRBV20-1 and TRBJ1-1; 7 bases are a match to TRBD1. Germline CDR1 reads DFQATT; CDR2 reads SNEGSKA (reference sequence). The CDR3 spans 12 residues. Here the CDR3 reads CSAETGNAEAFF. CDR3 sequence (DNA): TGCAGTGCCGAGACAGGGAACGCTGAAGCTTTCTTT.

This clonotype was seen a handful of times. V is TRBV7-8 and J is TRBJ1-5; D gene uncertain. This CDR3 region has 13 residues. Trimming left V 0 bases short and J 6 bases short, with 6 bases between. Germline V gene sequence: CDR1 SGHVS, CDR2 FQNEAQ. The CDR3 DNA is TGTGCCAGCAGCTTAGCGGTTTTTCAGCCCCAGCATTTT. Protein sequence: CASSLAVFQPQHF.

The chain employs TRBV9 and TRBJ1-1, with D unresolved. The germline V gene has CDR1 SGDLS and CDR2 YYNGEE. Trimming removed 3 bases from V and 2 bases from J, with 8 bases in between. This CDR3 has 13 residues. The CDR3 spells CASSERTNTEAFF. In DNA, the CDR3 is TGTGCCAGCAGCGAGAGGACCAACACTGAAGCTTTCTTT.

There are a few counts of this clonotype. In DNA form, the CDR3 reads TGCAGCGTGGGGGCTCTTACACTCACAGATACGCAGTATTTT. It specifies CSVGALTLTDTQYF. The J gene is TRBJ2-3, the V gene TRBV29-1; perhaps TRBD1 as D (6 bases). The CDR3 is 14 amino acids. Deletions cut 6 bases from V and 2 bases from J, with 15 bases between. Germline lookup yields CDR1 SQVTM and CDR2 ANQGSEA.

V gene TRBV28 combines with J gene TRBJ1-1, with D hard to call. The germline V gene has CDR1 MDHEN and CDR2 SYDVKM. V was pared by 5 bases and J by 6 bases, with 7 bases between. This CDR3 has 11 residues. The DNA of the CDR3 is TGTGCCAGCAGTCAAATTTCTGAAGCTTTCTTT. Its protein product is CASSQISEAFF.

CDR3 in amino acids: CSANRRQETQYF. The CDR3 DNA sequence: TGCAGTGCTAATAGACGACAAGAGACCCAGTACTTC. This sequence joins TRBV20-1 and TRBJ2-5; D not certain. This CDR3 region has 12 residues. CDR1 DFQATT and CDR2 SNEGSKA come from the germline V gene (reference sequence). Trimming pared 4 bases from V and 2 bases from J, leaving 8 bases between.

This clonotype was seen only a few times. The V and J genes are TRBV4-2 and TRBJ2-5, with a possible D match to TRBD2 (7 bases). Trimming removed 0 bases at V and 3 bases at J, with 14 bases between. Germline V gene lookup returns CDR1 LGHNA and CDR2 YNFKEQ. The CDR3 sequence is 16 residues long. In nucleotides, the CDR3 is TGTGCCAGCAGCCAAGATTCGGGGGGCAGCGAAGAGACCCAGTACTTC. As protein: CASSQDSGGSEETQYF.

About this clonotype: A read error may produce the germline difference seen at one junction end. This chain joins TRBV28 and TRBJ2-7, with D perhaps matching TRBD1 (6 bases). The CDR3 consists of 14 residues. Germline V gene sequence: CDR1 MDHEN, CDR2 SYDVKM. CDR3: CASSLPTGSHEQCF. CDR3 nucleotides: TGTGCCAGCAGTCTACCCACAGGGAGCCACGAGCAGTGCTTC.

This chain joins TRBV10-3 and TRBJ2-5; D gene unclear. The J call may be in error: the DNA end matches TRBJ2-7 better. The CDR3 extends over 14 amino acids. Germline V gene sequence: CDR1 ENHRY, CDR2 SYGVKD. CDR3 in amino acids: CAISPRLVFYEQYF. As DNA, the CDR3 is TGTGCCATCAGTCCAAGACTGGTCTTCTACGAGCAGTACTTC.

The rearrangement uses TRBV12-3 or TRBV12-4 and TRBJ2-1, with TRBD2 matching 12 bases. CDR3 length: 13 amino acids. With 6 bases clipped from V and 11 bases from J, the junction kept 5 bases outside the gene matches. CDR3 sequence: CASRWTSGMQQFF. CDR3 DNA: TGTGCCAGCAGATGGACTAGCGGGATGCAGCAGTTCTTC.

This clonotype was picked up a small number of times. The chain combines TRBV7-9 with TRBJ2-2; D may be TRBD2 (6 bases). CDR1 is SEHNR, CDR2 FQNEAQ, per germline (reference sequence). V was clipped by 8 bases and J by 3 bases, with 10 bases between them. The CDR3 totals 13 residues. CDR3 bases: TGTGCCAGCCGGGGGTTCGACACCGGGGAGCTGTTTTTT. Amino acid sequence: CASRGFDTGELFF.